This T cell receptor (beta chain) stems from a study of technical replicates of blood from a handful of donors. Sequencing was performed with immunoSEQ multiplex PCR; in TCRdb, only in-frame clones are kept and a portion is missing. Among 45,000 to 55,000 clones listed, approximately 94% were seen once. The TCR was taken from a human donor in good health. Sequenced material: T cells isolated from PBMCs.

CDR3 sequence (DNA): TGTGCCAGCAGTTTAGCGGGGTTTCTCCAAGTATTAGGCTACACCTTC. Translation: CASSLAGFLQVLGYTF. This rearrangement joins TRBV28 to TRBJ1-2; D unclear. This CDR3 contains 16 residues. The germline CDR1 and CDR2 sequences are MDHEN and SYDVKM. Trimming shortened V by 2 bases and J by 8 bases, and 21 bases separated the two germline ends.